The text below deals with one TCR beta chain. The data derive from a study of long-term antiretroviral therapy in people with HIV. The authors ran the immunoSEQ assay, v3.0, at survey level. Data came from immunoSEQ multiplex PCR; TCRdb stores just in-frame clones and leaves some out. The data contain 30,000 to 40,000 clones, 83% of them singletons. Per the germline V gene, CDR1 is SGHTS and CDR2 is YDEGEE. The V gene lost 2 bases and the J gene lost 0 bases, with 10 bases spanning the gap. CDR3 length equals 15 residues. The sequence was obtained from a man younger than 35 with HIV. V usage is TRBV5-8 and J usage is TRBJ2-3; weak D call: TRBD2 (6 bases). Specimen: unsorted PBMCs, collected 0.4 years before starting antiretroviral therapy. CDR3 residues: CASSFGGASTDTQYF. The CDR3 DNA follows: TGTGCCAGCAGCTTCGGCGGGGCTAGCACAGATACGCAGTATTTT. The whole variable domain, filled in from reference TRBV5-8 and TRBJ2-3, reads EAGVTQSPTHLIKTRGQQATLRCSPISGHTSVYWYQQALGLGLQFLLWYDEGEERNRGNFPPRFSGRQFPNYSSELNVNALELEDSALYLCASSFGGASTDTQYFGPGTRLTVL.